Listed below are T cell receptor beta chains from one sample, sequenced in a study of OX40 agonist ivuxolimab in advanced cancers. The protocol was immunoSEQ multiplex PCR, while the TCRdb copy is restricted to in-frame clones and leaves out a portion. The data contain over 70,000 clones, roughly 89% of them singletons. The sequencing used CD4+ or CD8+ T cells sorted from blood, collected in a trial of the OX40 agonist ivuxolimab. The receptors shown here come from an adult with an advanced solid tumor such as melanoma, head and neck, liver or kidney cancer. CDR3s include the opening cysteine and the closing phenylalanine or tryptophan. A D gene is named only where the DNA matches it firmly. The listing skips clone size in some rows; elsewhere it reads once, few, many or a size class.

clone_size j_call d_call v_call cdr3_aa cdr3_nt
- TRBJ2-2 TRBD2 TRBV29-1 CSVEEGVAGSSTGELFF TGCAGCGTTGAGGAAGGGGTAGCGGGATCGTCCACCGGGGAGCTGTTTTTT
- TRBJ1-2 - TRBV27 CASSSHSVGGYTF TGTGCCAGCAGTAGCCACAGTGTGGGTGGCTACACCTTC
once TRBJ2-5 - TRBV11-2 CASSSGGWGETQYF TGTGCCAGCAGCTCCGGCGGCTGGGGGGAGACCCAGTACTTC
- TRBJ2-7 TRBD1 TRBV6-1 CASGTGHSYEQYF TGTGCCAGCGGGACAGGCCACTCCTACGAGCAGTACTTC
- TRBJ2-2 - TRBV5-1 CASSFQAGYTGELFF TGCGCCAGCAGCTTTCAAGCGGGCTACACCGGGGAGCTGTTTTTT
- TRBJ2-3 - TRBV19 CASSRSPRGTDTQYF TGTGCCAGTAGTAGAAGCCCTCGAGGGACAGATACGCAGTATTTT
- TRBJ1-2 TRBD1 TRBV7-3 CASSPSGTDNINYGYTF TGTGCCAGCAGCCCTAGTGGGACAGATAATATAAACTATGGCTACACCTTC
- TRBJ2-7 TRBD1 TRBV10-3 CAIGQDYEQYF TGTGCCATCGGACAGGACTACGAGCAGTACTTC
- TRBJ1-2 TRBD1 TRBV5-4 CASSLEDRPYGYTF TGTGCCAGCAGCTTGGAGGACAGGCCCTATGGCTACACCTTC
- TRBJ1-2 - TRBV7-3 CASSLTGETYTF TGTGCCAGCAGCTTAACGGGGGAGACCTACACCTTC
- TRBJ2-5 - TRBV18 CASSPEGLKRETQYF TGTGCCAGCTCACCAGAGGGACTCAAGCGGGAGACCCAGTACTTC
once TRBJ2-1 TRBD1 TRBV18 CASSPPFSLRTGGYNEQFF TGTGCCAGCTCACCACCATTCAGTCTAAGGACAGGGGGCTACAATGAGCAGTTCTTC
- TRBJ2-5 - TRBV12-5 CASGLDGQETQYF TGTGCTAGTGGTTTGGACGGACAAGAGACCCAGTACTTC
- TRBJ2-3 TRBD2 TRBV5-4 CASSSGLAETDTQYF TGTGCCAGCAGTTCGGGACTAGCGGAAACAGATACGCAGTATTTT
- TRBJ2-5 - TRBV10-2 CASRETGTGETQYF TGCGCCAGCAGAGAAACAGGGACCGGGGAGACCCAGTACTTC